Following are 21 T cell receptor beta chains from one sample sequenced in a study of T cell responses to AZD1222 COVID-19 vaccine. TCRdb's table, derived via immunoSEQ multiplex PCR, lists solely in-frame clones and lacks some. The table lists about 75,000 clones, about nine tenths of them singletons. Sequencing used peripheral blood, obtained 28 days after the second AZD1222 dose. All receptors come from an adult who received the AZD1222 COVID-19 vaccine.

This clone was observed once. V and J are TRBV28 and TRBJ2-7; TRBD1 matches at 7 bases. The V and J ends lost 6 bases and 4 bases, in that order; junction bases with no gene match: 12. The germline V gene has CDR1 MDHEN and CDR2 SYDVKM. This CDR3 region has 15 residues. The chain's CDR3 is CASSTMWGRGYEQYF. The CDR3 DNA follows: TGTGCCAGCAGCACTATGTGGGGCAGGGGGTACGAGCAGTACTTC.

This clone was seen more than once but under ten times. This chain links TRBV28 with TRBJ1-2; no reliable D call. Germline-derived CDR1 and CDR2 are MDHEN and SYDVKM. The CDR3 sequence is 13 residues long. Trimming shortened V by 8 bases and J by 8 bases, and 18 bases separated the two germline ends. CDR3 nucleotides: TGTGCCAGCGCCCTTGGGAGGGAGGGCGGCTACACCTTC. Encoded protein: CASALGREGGYTF.

The chain joins TRBV3-1 (or the pseudogene TRBV3-2) to TRBJ2-7, with D perhaps matching TRBD1 (6 bases). Germline CDR1 LGHDT, CDR2 YNNKEL (reference sequence). This CDR3 contains 13 residues. V dropped 4 bases and J dropped 1 base, with 8 bases sitting between them. The CDR3 reads CASSLGQSYEQYF. In DNA form, the CDR3 reads TGTGCCAGCAGCCTTGGACAGTCCTACGAGCAGTACTTC.

This CDR3 is CASSTNYQPQHF. CDR3 nucleotide sequence: TGTGCCAGCAGTACAAATTATCAGCCCCAGCATTTT. V and J are TRBV12-3 or TRBV12-4 and TRBJ1-5, with D unclear. The CDR3 is made up of 12 amino acids. The ends were cut back, 5 bases at V and 5 bases at J, with 7 bases in the middle.

V and J are TRBV12-3 or TRBV12-4 and TRBJ1-1; TRBD1 matches 7 bases. There are 13 residues in the CDR3. V gave up 6 bases and J gave up 4 bases; unmatched junction bases: 5. The CDR3 protein is CASSPDRVTEAFF. The DNA for the CDR3 is TGTGCCAGCAGCCCCGACAGGGTCACTGAAGCTTTCTTT.

The chain employs TRBV6-1 and TRBJ2-6; D is unclear. The length of the CDR3 is 15 residues. CDR1 and CDR2 from the germline V gene are MNHNS and SASEGT. V was shortened by 3 bases and J by 0 bases, with 6 bases between the two germline ends. The CDR3 region is CASSEQTSGANVLTF. In DNA form, the CDR3 reads TGTGCCAGCAGTGAGCAGACCTCTGGGGCCAACGTCCTGACTTTC.

The chain combines TRBV19 with TRBJ1-2; 8 nucleotides line up with TRBD1. The germline V gene encodes CDR1 LNHDA and CDR2 SQIVND (reference sequence). With V trimmed by 6 bases and J by 4 bases, 10 bases remained unmatched. This CDR3 region has 15 residues. Here the CDR3 reads CASSLSGTGFYGYTF. The DNA of the CDR3 is TGTGCCAGTAGCTTATCCGGGACAGGTTTCTATGGCTACACCTTC.

In this sample, this clone turned up once. This sequence joins TRBV6-1 and TRBJ1-2; D gene ambiguous. Looked up from germline, CDR1 is MNHNS and CDR2 is SASEGT. There are 14 residues in the CDR3. The ends were cut back, 0 bases at V and 6 bases at J, with 11 bases in the middle. The CDR3 protein is CASSEAPQVDGYTF. As DNA, the CDR3 is TGTGCCAGCAGTGAAGCGCCGCAGGTTGATGGCTACACCTTC.

The chain combines TRBV5-1 with TRBJ2-7; 10 bases are a match to TRBD2. The germline CDR1 and CDR2 sequences are SGHRS and YFSETQ. CDR3 length: 16 residues. Unmatched junction bases numbered 5, after V lost 0 bases and J lost 2 bases. The CDR3 nucleotides read TGCGCCAGCAGCTTGGTCCTAGCGGGGGTTACCTACGAGCAGTACTTC. Its protein product is CASSLVLAGVTYEQYF.

The chain has TRBV25-1 and TRBJ1-4; D remains unclear. Germline CDR1 and CDR2: MGHDK and SYGVNS. Trimming took off 1 base at V and 0 bases at J, with 6 bases between the two ends. The CDR3 extends over 15 amino acids. Here the CDR3 reads CASSELAATNEKLFF. The CDR3 DNA follows: TGTGCCAGCAGTGAATTGGCAGCAACTAATGAAAAACTGTTTTTT.

This clone came up a few times. V usage is TRBV29-1 and J usage is TRBJ2-6; D is unresolved. The CDR3 length is 13 residues. Germline V gives CDR1 SQVTM, CDR2 ANQGSEA. Trimming pared 1 base from V and 1 base from J, leaving 2 bases between. The CDR3 region has the DNA TGCAGCGTTGAAGTTTCTGGGGCCAACGTCCTGACTTTC. Its translation: CSVEVSGANVLTF.

The chain is built from TRBV30 and TRBJ1-1; no reliable D call. Trimming took 3 bases from V and 1 from J, leaving 9 bases between them. CDR3 length: 13 residues. CDR1 and CDR2 (germline): GTSNPN, SVGIG (reference sequence). CDR3 protein: CAWRDVGNTEAFF. The CDR3 nucleotides read TGTGCCTGGAGGGACGTAGGGAACACTGAAGCTTTCTTT.

V gene TRBV9 combines with J gene TRBJ1-3; 8 positions agree with TRBD1. CDR1 is SGDLS and CDR2 is YYNGEE in the germline V gene. The junction had 14 bases not matched to a gene; V was cut back by 3 bases and J by 0 bases. This CDR3 has 19 amino acids. The CDR3 region is CASSDNVDRVPSSGNTIYF. The CDR3 coding sequence is TGTGCCAGCAGCGACAATGTGGACAGGGTACCGAGCTCTGGAAACACCATATATTTT.

The chain employs TRBV13 and TRBJ2-7, with 7 nucleotides matching TRBD2. In germline, CDR1 is PRHDT, CDR2 FYEKMQ (reference sequence). The CDR3 has 15 residues. Germline trimming cut 5 bases from V and 3 bases from J; bases unmatched to any gene: 10. This CDR3 reads CASSDSDGGFYEQYF. CDR3 in DNA: TGTGCCAGCAGCGATTCTGACGGGGGGTTCTACGAGCAGTACTTC.

The chain joins TRBV12-3 or TRBV12-4 to TRBJ1-4, with D uncertain. The CDR3 has 12 residues. Trimming stripped 8 bases from V and 8 bases from J, with 12 bases between. CDR3 DNA: TGTGCCAGCGCCTGGAGGGTCGAAAAACTGTTTTTT. This translates into CASAWRVEKLFF.

The chain joins TRBV7-2 to TRBJ1-4; D is uncertain. CDR3 length: 14 amino acids. Germline V CDR1 and CDR2: SGHTA, FQGNSA. V lost 7 bases to trimming and J lost 4 bases, with 13 bases between them. CDR3 nucleotides: TGTGCCAGCACAAACCCCGGGGATAATGAAAAACTGTTTTTT. Amino acids: CASTNPGDNEKLFF.

The chain has TRBV7-2 and TRBJ2-2; no firm D call. CDR3 length equals 15 residues. Germline CDR1 SGHTA, CDR2 FQGNSA. With 5 bases removed from V and 3 bases from J, the gap between germline ends came to 13 bases. This chain's CDR3 is CASSPLRRDTGELFF. The CDR3 DNA reads as TGTGCCAGCAGCCCATTGAGAAGGGACACCGGGGAGCTGTTTTTT.

The chain recombines TRBV1 with TRBJ1-2; the tabulated D call, TRBD1, remains unverified against the DNA. TRBV1 is recorded as a pseudogene. This CDR3 comprises 16 residues. The CDR3 bases are TGCACCAGCAGCCAACTGACAGGGCTATCCAACTATGGCTACACCTTC. Translation gives CTSSQLTGLSNYGYTF.

The table lists this clone with a count of one. The chain couples TRBV6-4 to TRBJ2-3; possible D gene TRBD1, 5 bases. This CDR3 is built from 15 residues. The V gene's germline CDR1 is MRHNA and CDR2 SNTAGT. The V gene lost 2 bases and the J gene lost 6 bases, with 15 bases spanning the gap. CDR3: CASSDSASPGDTQYF. CDR3 nucleotide sequence: TGTGCCAGCAGTGACAGTGCGTCTCCAGGGGATACGCAGTATTTT.

The DNA for the CDR3 is TGTGCCAGCAGCTCTGGCAATCCCAACTCAACTAATGAAAAACTGTTTTTT. Translated, it gives CASSSGNPNSTNEKLFF. The gene calls are TRBV7-9 and TRBJ1-4; D not resolved. This CDR3 has 17 amino acids. V lost 4 bases to trimming and J lost 0 bases, with 15 bases between them. Looked up from germline, CDR1 is SEHNR and CDR2 is FQNEAQ (reference sequence).

This clone has only a few counts. This chain uses TRBV27 with TRBJ2-1; TRBD2 aligns across 13 bases. CDR3 length equals 15 residues. The J segment lost 10 bases and the V segment lost 6 bases, leaving 9 bases of the junction unmatched. Germline V gene lookup returns CDR1 MNHEY and CDR2 SMNVEV (reference sequence). CDR3 DNA: TGTGCCAGCAGCAGTACTAGCGGGGGGGCCGGAGAGCAGTTCTTC. Translation gives CASSSTSGGAGEQFF.